The 20 T cell receptor beta chains given below trace back to one sample, sequenced in a study of blood T cell repertoires in COVID-19. Sequenced by immunoSEQ multiplex PCR; TCRdb stores in-frame clones only, minus some. The table has 130,000 to 150,000 clones, around 83% seen once; the top ten hold approximately 5.7%. The sample consisted of PBMCs or T cells enriched from blood (not recorded which). The source of these receptors is a woman between 45 and 60 years old who had been exposed to COVID-19.

The rearrangement links TRBV7-3 to TRBJ1-5; TRBD1 aligns across 7 bases. This CDR3 is built from 15 residues. V dropped 0 bases and J dropped 1; count of bases not matched to a gene: 0. Germline CDR1 SGHTA, CDR2 FQGTGA. CDR3 in DNA: TGTGCCAGCAGCTTAACCAGGGGGAGCAATCAGCCCCAGCATTTT. Translating gives CASSLTRGSNQPQHF.

This sequence joins TRBV11-2 and TRBJ2-7, with 11 bases matching TRBD2. The CDR3 is made up of 19 amino acids. The germline gives CDR1 SGHAT, CDR2 FQNNGV. Trimming at V came to 5 bases and at J to 3 bases, leaving 18 bases not matched to a gene. The CDR3 nucleotides are TGTGCCAGCAGCACCCCGTTGGTAGCGGGAGGGTTCGCCGACTACGAGCAGTACTTC. The encoded protein is CASSTPLVAGGFADYEQYF.

The CDR3 sequence: CASSMGRNGLRGYTF. CDR3 sequence (DNA): TGCGCCAGCAGCATGGGCCGAAATGGACTACGAGGCTACACCTTC. The chain is built from TRBV5-1 and TRBJ1-2; D is uncertain. CDR3 size: 15 residues. The V and J ends lost 4 bases and 8 bases respectively, with 21 bases between them. Germline CDR1 is SGHRS and CDR2 is YFSETQ.

The V gene is TRBV27, the J gene TRBJ1-5; 7 bases line up with TRBD1. Germline lookup yields CDR1 MNHEY and CDR2 SMNVEV (reference sequence). The CDR3 sequence is 18 residues long. The V segment lost 7 bases and the J segment 5 bases; nucleotides outside the gene matches: 20. The CDR3 region is CASTVPPKKQGKDQPQHF. CDR3 bases: TGTGCCAGCACCGTGCCCCCGAAGAAACAGGGGAAAGATCAGCCCCAGCATTTT.

The rearrangement joins TRBV19 to TRBJ1-5, with D unresolved. With 4 bases removed from V and 7 bases from J, the gap between germline ends came to 14 bases. The CDR3 is 14 residues long. The germline gives CDR1 LNHDA, CDR2 SQIVND (reference sequence). In DNA, the CDR3 is TGTGCCAGTAGTACGAGGTGGGAGGGCCAGCCCCAGCATTTT. It codes for CASSTRWEGQPQHF. The complete variable domain, with remaining parts taken from reference TRBV19 and TRBJ1-5, reads DGGITQSPKYLFRKEGQNVTLSCEQNLNHDAMYWYRQDPGQGLRLIYYSQIVNDFQKGDIAEGYSVSREKKESFPLTVTSAQKNPTAFYLCASSTRWEGQPQHFGDGTRLSIL.

This chain links TRBV19 with TRBJ1-6; 9 bases line up with TRBD1. Germline lookup yields CDR1 LNHDA and CDR2 SQIVND (reference sequence). The CDR3 totals 15 residues. The ends lost 5 bases at V and 10 bases at J; junction bases unmatched: 9. The CDR3 DNA reads TGTGCCAGTAGTCACGCCACAGGGGGCGGCTCACCCCTCCACTTT. It translates to CASSHATGGGSPLHF.

The CDR3 here is CASKLAGGPSTDTQYF. In DNA form, the CDR3 reads TGTGCCAGCAAACTAGCGGGGGGGCCGAGCACAGATACGCAGTATTTT. V gene TRBV3-1 (or the pseudogene TRBV3-2) combines with J gene TRBJ2-3; the match to TRBD2 covers 13 bases. Germline lookup yields CDR1 LGHDT and CDR2 YNNKEL (reference sequence). The CDR3 consists of 16 residues. V shed 7 bases, J shed 0 bases, and the junction held 4 bases outside the gene matches.

The rearrangement uses TRBV11-2 and TRBJ2-5, with 9 bases aligning to TRBD2. This CDR3 spans 15 amino acids. Trimming cost V 1 base and J 1 base; bases outside gene matches: 1. Looked up from germline, CDR1 is SGHAT and CDR2 is FQNNGV. CDR3 DNA sequence: TGTGCCAGCAGCTTAGGACTAGCGGTCCAAGAGACCCAGTACTTC. It is translated as CASSLGLAVQETQYF.

This rearrangement joins TRBV6-5 to TRBJ2-1, with TRBD2 matching 7 bases. CDR3 length equals 13 residues. Trimming took 10 bases from V and 6 from J; bases not matched to a gene: 9. Per the germline V gene, CDR1 is MNHEY and CDR2 is SVGAGI. CDR3 residues: CAISLGGSNEQFF. The CDR3 bases are TGTGCCATCTCCTTGGGCGGGAGCAATGAGCAGTTCTTC.

For the CDR3, the DNA is TGTGCCAGCAGCTTAGGGGGTCGGACAGGGGCAAATCAGCCCCAGCATTTT. Residues: CASSLGGRTGANQPQHF. The genes are TRBV7-2 and TRBJ1-5; 9 positions match TRBD1. CDR3 size: 17 residues. Trimming at V came to 1 base and at J to 4 bases, leaving 8 bases not matched to a gene. Germline lookup yields CDR1 SGHTA and CDR2 FQGNSA. The entire variable domain, with the rest obtained from reference TRBV7-2 and TRBJ1-5, is as follows: GAGVSQSPSNKVTEKGKDVELRCDPISGHTALYWYRQSLGQGLEFLIYFQGNSAPDKSGLPSDRFSAERTGGSVSTLTIQRTQQEDSAVYLCASSLGGRTGANQPQHFGDGTRLSIL.

In its sample, this clone was seen once. The CDR3 sequence is CASRTGTGRNSPLHF. The CDR3 nucleotides are TGTGCCAGCAGAACCGGGACAGGGCGTAATTCACCCCTCCACTTT. This chain connects TRBV5-6 to TRBJ1-6, with 9 bases fitting TRBD1. The CDR3 runs to 15 residues. Germline CDR1 reads SGHDT; CDR2 reads YYEEEE. The V segment lost 5 bases and the J segment 6 bases; nucleotides outside the gene matches: 6.

The genes are TRBV6-5 and TRBJ2-7, with D tentatively TRBD1 (5 bases). The CDR3 is 12 residues long. The germline V gene has CDR1 MNHEY and CDR2 SVGAGI. V lost 6 bases, J lost 2 bases, and 8 bases lay in between. CDR3 sequence (DNA): TGTGCCAGCAGGCAGGGTACCTACGAGCAGTACTTC. Protein product: CASRQGTYEQYF.

The CDR3 region is CATSRAPELNTEAFF. Written as DNA, the CDR3 is TGTGCCACCAGCAGAGCCCCGGAGCTGAACACTGAAGCTTTCTTT. The V gene is TRBV15, the J gene TRBJ1-1; D gene uncertain. Trimming took off 1 base at V and 0 bases at J, with 9 bases between the two ends. This CDR3 has 15 residues. The germline V gene encodes CDR1 LNHNV and CDR2 YYDKDF (reference sequence).

The rearrangement uses TRBV5-1 and TRBJ2-3; D possibly corresponds to TRBD2 (5 bases). The V end was cut by 4 bases, the J end by 0 bases, with 12 bases between. Germline-derived CDR1 and CDR2 are SGHRS and YFSETQ. CDR3 length: 15 residues. CDR3 coding DNA: TGCGCCAGCAGCGTGACTACTTACAGCACAGATACGCAGTATTTT. Its translation is CASSVTTYSTDTQYF.

The chain uses TRBV5-1 and TRBJ1-1; 7 positions match TRBD1. The CDR3 length is 15 residues. In germline, CDR1 is SGHRS, CDR2 YFSETQ. J was trimmed by 5 bases and V by 2 bases; bases with no gene match: 9. CDR3 in amino acids: CASSFTSDRATEAFF. The CDR3 DNA is TGCGCCAGCAGCTTTACCTCAGACAGGGCTACTGAAGCTTTCTTT.

This chain joins TRBV23-1 and TRBJ2-3, with TRBD1 matching 10 bases. Being an ORF, TRBV23-1 has a function that is uncertain. The CDR3 length is 13 residues. V trimming: 10 bases; J trimming: 8 bases; junction bases outside the gene matches: 9. The CDR3 region has the DNA TGCGCCACCGACAGGGGGCGCCGCGGTACGCAGTATTTT. It is translated as CATDRGRRGTQYF.

The chain has TRBV6-2 or TRBV6-3 and TRBJ2-2; TRBD2 matches 9 bases. This CDR3 region has 16 residues. The V gene's germline CDR1 is MNHEY and CDR2 SVGEGT. V shed 2 bases, J shed 3 bases, and the junction held 4 bases outside the gene matches. CDR3 sequence: CASSYGLAGHTGELFF. The CDR3 nucleotides are TGTGCCAGCAGTTACGGGCTAGCGGGGCACACCGGGGAGCTGTTTTTT.

The CDR3 is CASSEGVTSADEQFF. The CDR3 nucleotides are TGCGCCAGCAGCGAGGGGGTCACTAGCGCGGACGAGCAGTTCTTC. The J gene is TRBJ2-1, the V gene TRBV5-1; the D gene is possibly TRBD2 (7 bases). The CDR3 runs 15 residues. V lost 4 bases, J lost 10 bases, and 21 bases lay in between. CDR1 and CDR2 from the germline V gene are SGHRS and YFSETQ.

V and J are TRBV5-1 and TRBJ2-1; 9 nucleotides align to TRBD1. The CDR3 runs 14 residues. Trimming at V came to 5 bases and at J to 6 bases, leaving 6 bases not matched to a gene. Germline CDR1 and CDR2: SGHRS and YFSETQ. CDR3 protein: CASSFRDRANEQFF. The CDR3 coding sequence is TGCGCCAGCAGTTTCCGGGACAGGGCCAATGAGCAGTTCTTC.

The chain has TRBV7-2 and TRBJ1-2; D remains unclear. V was clipped by 2 bases and J by 5 bases, with 12 bases between them. Germline-derived CDR1 and CDR2 are SGHTA and FQGNSA. This CDR3 has 14 amino acids. Here the CDR3 reads CASSLPGLGYGYTF. CDR3 bases: TGTGCCAGCAGCTTACCGGGTCTCGGGTATGGCTACACCTTC.